The next 22 T cell receptor beta chains were all read from a single sample in a study of cytomegalovirus exposure and HLA in healthy donors. 60 Vbeta and 13 Jbeta primers were used in PCR. Measured with immunoSEQ multiplex PCR; TCRdb has only the in-frame clones, and not every one. The sample lists 170,000 or so clones, 77% seen once, with less than 1.5% in the top ten. Sequencing was performed on PBMCs. The source is a woman under 40 in good health and CMV-seropositive.

J is TRBJ1-2 and V is TRBV6-1, with unresolved D. CDR3 length: 14 residues. Germline V gene sequence: CDR1 MNHNS, CDR2 SASEGT. With 7 bases removed from V and 1 base from J, the gap between germline ends came to 13 bases. CDR3 DNA sequence: TGTGCCAGCACCCAAAACAGTTTTAACTATGGCTACACCTTC. It specifies CASTQNSFNYGYTF.

The genes are TRBV2 and TRBJ2-5; 9 bases are a match to TRBD2. This CDR3 is built from 17 residues. V was pared by 1 base and J by 5 bases, with 11 bases of the junction left unmatched. CDR1 is SNHLY, CDR2 FYNNEI, per germline. CDR3: CASSEDWSGRLGETQYF. CDR3 coding DNA: TGTGCCAGCAGTGAAGACTGGAGCGGGAGGTTGGGGGAGACCCAGTACTTC.

V gene TRBV4-1 combines with J gene TRBJ2-7; 11 bases align to TRBD2. This CDR3 comprises 14 residues. In germline, CDR1 is MGHRA, CDR2 YSYEKL. The trim removed 8 bases at V and 4 bases at J, leaving 7 bases unmatched. The CDR3 nucleotides read TGCGCCAGCGCAGGGACTAGCGGATTATACGAGCAGTACTTC. Its protein product is CASAGTSGLYEQYF.

V usage is TRBV30 and J usage is TRBJ2-7; maybe TRBD1 (6 bases). The CDR3 has 15 residues. Germline V gene lookup returns CDR1 GTSNPN and CDR2 SVGIG (reference sequence). V lost 4 bases and J 0 bases, leaving 16 bases between the germline ends. The CDR3 DNA reads TGTGCCTGGATCCCGACAGGCCCACCCTCCTACGAGCAGTACTTC. Protein sequence: CAWIPTGPPSYEQYF.

The chain combines TRBV10-3 with TRBJ2-1; 8 bases match TRBD2. Germline V gene lookup returns CDR1 ENHRY and CDR2 SYGVKD. Trimming took 10 bases from V and 0 from J; bases not matched to a gene: 8. The CDR3 consists of 15 residues. This CDR3 is CATRPAGDSYNEQFF. Written as DNA, the CDR3 is TGTGCCACCCGCCCAGCGGGAGACTCCTACAATGAGCAGTTCTTC.

The chain employs TRBV4-3 and TRBJ2-7; D remains ambiguous. V was cut by 0 bases and J by 2 bases, with 23 bases left in between. The CDR3 has 19 amino acids. CDR1 and CDR2 (germline): LGHNA, YSLEER. The CDR3 sequence: CASSQDWSNPDGFTYEQYF. The CDR3 DNA follows: TGCGCCAGCAGCCAAGATTGGTCAAATCCTGACGGGTTTACCTACGAGCAGTACTTC.

This clone has just one count. V usage is TRBV15 and J usage is TRBJ2-2, with 7 bases lining up with TRBD1. The ends lost 0 bases at V and 6 bases at J; junction bases unmatched: 4. Germline V gene data show CDR1 as LNHNV and CDR2 as YYDKDF (reference sequence). The CDR3 is 15 amino acids. The DNA of the CDR3 is TGTGCCACCAGCAGAGATGAACAGGGGTCCGGGGAGCTGTTTTTT. This gives the protein CATSRDEQGSGELFF.

In its sample, this clone was seen a few times. The chain recombines TRBV5-1 with TRBJ2-7; 8 bases are a match to TRBD1. Trimming removed 4 bases from V and 3 bases from J; junction bases left unmatched: 9. The CDR3 runs 15 residues. CDR1 SGHRS and CDR2 YFSETQ come from the germline V gene. The CDR3 DNA reads as TGCGCCAGCAGCAGGATTACAGGGGGTATCTACGAGCAGTACTTC. Translated: CASSRITGGIYEQYF.

The V gene is TRBV28, the J gene TRBJ1-4; 7 nucleotides agree with TRBD1. Germline values: CDR1 MDHEN, CDR2 SYDVKM. The CDR3 runs 15 residues. Trimming at V came to 5 bases and at J to 6 bases, leaving 9 bases not matched to a gene. The CDR3 sequence is CASSPTGAGHEKLFF. DNA for the CDR3: TGTGCCAGCAGTCCAACAGGGGCGGGTCATGAAAAACTGTTTTTT.

The CDR3 sequence: CASSLGPDRASGANVLTF. The CDR3, as DNA: TGTGCCAGCAGTTTAGGGCCGGACAGAGCCTCTGGGGCCAACGTCCTGACTTTC. The chain joins TRBV28 to TRBJ2-6, with D possibly TRBD1 on 6 matching bases. This CDR3 contains 18 residues. CDR1 is MDHEN and CDR2 is SYDVKM in the germline V gene. The ends were cut back, 2 bases at V and 0 bases at J, with 14 bases in the middle.

The chain has TRBV5-1 and TRBJ2-7; 10 bases map to TRBD2. This CDR3 has 14 residues. The trim removed 0 bases at V and 4 bases at J, leaving 1 base unmatched. Germline CDR1 and CDR2: SGHRS and YFSETQ. Here the CDR3 reads CASSLETSGYEQYF. The CDR3 DNA follows: TGCGCCAGCAGCTTGGAGACTAGCGGGTACGAGCAGTACTTC.

The rearrangement uses TRBV6-5 and TRBJ1-2; no clear D. The V gene lost 0 bases and the J gene lost 6 bases, with 14 bases spanning the gap. The CDR3 runs 15 residues. Germline V CDR1 and CDR2: MNHEY, SVGAGI. This CDR3 reads CASSYSRQRANGYTF. DNA for the CDR3: TGTGCCAGCAGTTACTCGAGGCAGCGAGCAAATGGCTACACCTTC.

The table lists this clone with a count of one. The chain couples TRBV10-3 to TRBJ2-5; D uncertain. Germline V gene data show CDR1 as ENHRY and CDR2 as SYGVKD. V was shortened by 4 bases and J by 2 bases, with 8 bases between the two germline ends. CDR3 size: 13 residues. The CDR3 protein is CAISGRVQETQYF. CDR3 in DNA: TGTGCCATCAGTGGTCGGGTACAAGAGACCCAGTACTTC.

V gene TRBV28 combines with J gene TRBJ1-5; a possible D gene is TRBD1 (6 bases). CDR1 and CDR2 from the germline V gene are MDHEN and SYDVKM. Trimming stripped 6 bases from V and 4 bases from J, with 13 bases between. The CDR3 extends over 14 amino acids. The CDR3 DNA reads as TGTGCCAGCAGCCCCACAGGGTCGAATCAGCCCCAGCATTTT. It is translated as CASSPTGSNQPQHF.

CDR3 coding DNA: TGCAGCGTTGAGTGGCGGGAGGGAGCAGAGACCCAGTACTTC. This encodes CSVEWREGAETQYF. The chain combines TRBV29-1 with TRBJ2-5, with 9 bases fitting TRBD2. The germline gives CDR1 SQVTM, CDR2 ANQGSEA. CDR3 size: 14 residues. Trimming removed 3 bases from V and 4 bases from J; junction bases left unmatched: 6.

There are a few counts of this clone. V is TRBV4-1 and J is TRBJ2-7, with 8 nucleotides matching TRBD1. The CDR3 is 14 residues long. V shed 2 bases, J shed 3 bases, and the junction held 3 bases outside the gene matches. In germline, CDR1 is MGHRA, CDR2 YSYEKL. CDR3 in DNA: TGCGCCAGCAGCCAACAGGACAGGGACTACGAGCAGTACTTC. Translating gives CASSQQDRDYEQYF.

The rearrangement joins TRBV5-1 to TRBJ2-5, with 7 bases identical to TRBD1. Germline CDR1 and CDR2: SGHRS and YFSETQ. The length of the CDR3 is 15 residues. V lost 9 bases to trimming and J lost 1 base; unmatched junction nucleotides: 12. The CDR3 loop reads CATGISQGRQETQYF. In DNA, the CDR3 is TGCGCCACCGGGATATCACAGGGGCGCCAAGAGACCCAGTACTTC.

The chain has TRBV5-4 and TRBJ2-7, with 8 bases fitting TRBD2. V shed 4 bases and J 4 bases; nucleotides not matched to a gene: 7. The CDR3 length is 14 residues. Germline V gene lookup returns CDR1 SGHNT and CDR2 YYREEE (reference sequence). The CDR3 nucleotides are TGTGCCAGCAGCGAAAGCGGGAGTTCTTACGAGCAGTACTTC. Protein product: CASSESGSSYEQYF.

J is TRBJ1-1 and V is TRBV19; D uncertain. The V end was cut by 4 bases, the J end by 3 bases, with 12 bases between. Germline CDR1 is LNHDA and CDR2 is SQIVND (reference sequence). The CDR3 runs to 14 residues. CDR3 sequence (DNA): TGTGCCAGTAGTAGGCGGGGAGGCTACACTGAAGCTTTCTTT. Protein product: CASSRRGGYTEAFF.

This rearrangement joins TRBV30 to TRBJ2-1, with a possible D match to TRBD2 (5 bases). The germline V gene has CDR1 GTSNPN and CDR2 SVGIG (reference sequence). The CDR3 totals 10 residues. Trimming took 7 bases from V and 8 from J, leaving 9 bases between them. The CDR3 spells CAYGGYEQFF. The CDR3 nucleotides read TGTGCCTATGGAGGCTATGAGCAGTTCTTC.

This sequence joins TRBV27 and TRBJ2-7; TRBD1 matches 9 bases. Trimming cost V 4 bases and J 2 bases; bases outside gene matches: 6. Germline V gene lookup returns CDR1 MNHEY and CDR2 SMNVEV (reference sequence). This CDR3 contains 15 residues. The CDR3 region has the DNA TGTGCCAGCAGTTCCCCTCGGACAGGGGCCTACGAGCAGTACTTC. It is translated as CASSSPRTGAYEQYF.

This clone came up once. The junction shows a germline mismatch at one end, possibly a read error. The V gene is TRBV7-9, the J gene TRBJ2-6, with 9 bases fitting TRBD1. The CDR3 runs to 18 residues. CDR1 is SEHNR and CDR2 is FQNEAQ in the germline V gene (reference sequence). CDR3 nucleotides: TGTTCCAGCAGCTTCCGGACAGGGGAGCCTACTGGGGCCAACGTCCTGACTTTC. Its translation: CSSSFRTGEPTGANVLTF. Variable domain in full (rest from reference TRBV7-9 and TRBJ2-6): DTGVSQNPRHKITKRGQNVTFRCDPISEHNRLYWYRQTLGQGPEFLTYFQNEAQLEKSRLLSDRFSAERPKGSFSTLEIQRTEQGDSAMYLCSSSFRTGEPTGANVLTFGAGSRLTVL.